The next 26 T cell receptor beta chains were all read from a single sample in a study of blood T cell repertoires in COVID-19. The protocol was immunoSEQ multiplex PCR, while the TCRdb copy is restricted to in-frame clones and leaves out a portion. The data contain roughly 340,000 clones, around nine tenths of them singletons. Specimen: peripheral blood. All receptors come from a woman in her seventies with COVID-19, enrolled during active disease.

The chain recombines TRBV18 with TRBJ1-5; possibly TRBD1 for D (6 bases). CDR1 is KGHSH, CDR2 LQKENI, per germline. The CDR3 extends over 15 amino acids. The V end lost 0 bases, the J end lost 5 bases, and 11 bases lay between the germline ends. CDR3 region: CASSPPGGADQPQHF. The CDR3 nucleotides read TGTGCCAGCTCACCACCGGGGGGGGCTGATCAGCCCCAGCATTTT.

J is TRBJ2-1 and V is TRBV7-6; D tentatively reads TRBD1 or TRBD2 (5 bases each). V was cut by 5 bases and J by 7 bases, with 18 bases left in between. Germline loops: CDR1 SGHVS, CDR2 FNYEAQ. This CDR3 has 15 amino acids. The CDR3 region is CASSLGGAPGNEQFF. The DNA for the CDR3 is TGTGCCAGCAGCCTAGGAGGAGCCCCAGGGAATGAGCAGTTCTTC.

This chain uses TRBV19 with TRBJ1-5, with 7 bases matching TRBD1. V lost 5 bases to trimming and J lost 6 bases; unmatched junction nucleotides: 13. Germline CDR1 and CDR2: LNHDA and SQIVND (reference sequence). The CDR3 totals 16 residues. CDR3 sequence: CASSPERTGIGQPQHF. Written as DNA, the CDR3 is TGTGCCAGTAGTCCCGAAAGGACAGGTATCGGTCAGCCCCAGCATTTT.

Only a few counts were recorded for this clone. The rearrangement joins TRBV9 to TRBJ1-2; TRBD1 matches 8 bases. The CDR3 totals 14 residues. The junction had 10 bases not matched to a gene; V was cut back by 4 bases and J by 8 bases. Germline V gives CDR1 SGDLS, CDR2 YYNGEE. The DNA for the CDR3 is TGTGCCAGCAGCCCGGGGCAGGGGGCGATCGGCTACACCTTC. Amino acids: CASSPGQGAIGYTF.

This rearrangement joins TRBV28 to TRBJ1-1; 8 bases agree with TRBD1. From germline, CDR1 is MDHEN and CDR2 SYDVKM. V was clipped by 5 bases and J by 3 bases; unmatched bases: 5. CDR3 length: 14 residues. Here the CDR3 reads CASSPRQGYTEAFF. The CDR3 bases are TGTGCCAGCAGTCCGCGACAGGGGTACACTGAAGCTTTCTTT.

The rearrangement uses TRBV6-1 and TRBJ2-7; TRBD1 agrees at 8 bases. The CDR3 totals 15 residues. The V and J ends lost 1 base and 8 bases, in that order; junction bases with no gene match: 10. The germline gives CDR1 MNHNS, CDR2 SASEGT. CDR3 loop: CASSEGTGKRGKQYF. CDR3 in DNA: TGTGCCAGCAGTGAAGGGACAGGGAAGAGGGGGAAGCAGTACTTC.

The chain carries TRBV7-9 and TRBJ2-2, with 7 bases that match TRBD1. The CDR3 consists of 17 residues. The junction had 11 bases not matched to a gene; V was cut back by 5 bases and J by 2 bases. CDR1 and CDR2 (germline): SEHNR, FQNEAQ (reference sequence). The CDR3 DNA is TGTGCCAGCAGCCCCCTAAATAACAGGGGCAACACCGGGGAGCTGTTTTTT. This codes for CASSPLNNRGNTGELFF.

The V gene is TRBV4-2, the J gene TRBJ1-1; TRBD1 might be the D (5 bases). This CDR3 has 14 amino acids. V was pared by 2 bases and J by 6 bases, with 13 bases between. Looked up from germline, CDR1 is LGHNA and CDR2 is YNFKEQ. CDR3 DNA: TGTGCCAGCAGCCAACCCGGGGGGAGTCCTGAAGCTTTCTTT. Its translation is CASSQPGGSPEAFF.

The chain recombines TRBV2 with TRBJ1-6; D is uncertain. The germline V gene has CDR1 SNHLY and CDR2 FYNNEI. Trimming took off 6 bases at V and 7 bases at J, with 10 bases between the two ends. The CDR3 loop spans 13 amino acids. In DNA, the CDR3 is TGTGCCAGCAGCCCTGAGAGGAATTCACCCCTCCACTTT. It encodes CASSPERNSPLHF. The complete variable domain, with remaining parts taken from reference TRBV2 and TRBJ1-6, reads EPEVTQTPSHQVTQMGQEVILRCVPISNHLYFYWYRQILGQKVEFLVSFYNNEISEKSEIFDDQFSVERPDGSNFTLKIRSTKLEDSAMYFCASSPERNSPLHFGNGTRLTVT.

This clone was detected a few times. The chain couples TRBV7-9 to TRBJ2-7; weak D call: TRBD1 (5 bases). The CDR3 has 14 residues. The germline V gene has CDR1 SEHNR and CDR2 FQNEAQ (reference sequence). Trimming left V 2 bases short and J 1 base short, with 9 bases between. In nucleotides, the CDR3 is TGTGCCAGCAGCTTATTGGGGCCGTCCTACGAGCAGTACTTC. Its translation is CASSLLGPSYEQYF. The full variable domain, completed using reference TRBV7-9 and TRBJ2-7, is DTGVSQNPRHKITKRGQNVTFRCDPISEHNRLYWYRQTLGQGPEFLTYFQNEAQLEKSRLLSDRFSAERPKGSFSTLEIQRTEQGDSAMYLCASSLLGPSYEQYFGPGTRLTVT.

The chain links TRBV18 to TRBJ2-5; D perhaps matches TRBD2 (5 bases). The CDR3 consists of 14 residues. CDR1 and CDR2 (germline): KGHSH, LQKENI. V was clipped by 0 bases and J by 9 bases, with 14 bases between them. CDR3 protein: CASSPPPGGWAQYF. CDR3 DNA: TGTGCCAGCTCACCACCGCCAGGCGGGTGGGCCCAGTACTTC.

The chain has TRBV18 and TRBJ1-4; a weak D match, TRBD1 (5 bases). Germline V lookup: CDR1 KGHSH, CDR2 LQKENI. Deletions cut 3 bases from V and 0 bases from J, with 11 bases between. This CDR3 region has 16 residues. In DNA form, the CDR3 reads TGTGCCAGCTCACCTCGACAGCCCTCAACTAATGAAAAACTGTTTTTT. It encodes CASSPRQPSTNEKLFF.

The rearrangement links TRBV28 to TRBJ2-7; a weak D match, TRBD1 (5 bases). This CDR3 spans 13 amino acids. Trimming removed 3 bases from V and 5 bases from J, with 11 bases in between. Germline V lookup: CDR1 MDHEN, CDR2 SYDVKM. Here the CDR3 DNA reads TGTGCCAGCAGTTTGGGCAGGGCCAACGAGCAGTACTTC. Its translation is CASSLGRANEQYF.

The CDR3 DNA reads as TGTGCCTGGAGGGCAGATGAACGAGGCTACACCTTC. This sequence encodes CAWRADERGYTF. The rearrangement uses TRBV30 and TRBJ1-2; no clear D. The ends were cut back, 3 bases at V and 8 bases at J, with 13 bases in the middle. The CDR3 runs to 12 residues. Germline V gene data show CDR1 as GTSNPN and CDR2 as SVGIG (reference sequence). The full variable domain, its missing parts supplied by reference TRBV30 and TRBJ1-2, is SQTIHQWPATLVQPVGSPLSLECTVEGTSNPNLYWYRQAAGRGLQLLFYSVGIGQISSEVPQNLSASRPQDRQFILSSKKLLLSDSGFYLCAWRADERGYTFGSGTRLTVV.

J is TRBJ2-1 and V is TRBV10-1, with 11 nucleotides matching TRBD1. Germline CDR1 reads WNHNN; CDR2 reads SYGVQD (reference sequence). The CDR3 is 16 residues long. With 8 bases clipped from V and 1 base from J, the junction kept 7 bases outside the gene matches. CDR3 protein: CASCGQGAYSYNEQFF. The CDR3 nucleotides are TGCGCCAGCTGTGGACAGGGGGCTTATTCCTACAATGAGCAGTTCTTC.

This chain connects TRBV7-9 to TRBJ2-3; D might be TRBD1 (6 bases). Trimming removed 1 base from V and 2 bases from J, with 13 bases in between. Germline assignment: CDR1 SEHNR and CDR2 FQNEAQ (reference sequence). CDR3 length: 16 residues. The CDR3 nucleotides are TGTGCCAGCAGCTTAGGGGCGAACAGGGTCACAGATACGCAGTATTTT. Its translation: CASSLGANRVTDTQYF.

The V and J genes are TRBV23-1 and TRBJ1-6; D is unclear. TRBV23-1 carries the ORF label, with uncertain function. Trimming cost V 6 bases and J 10 bases, with 22 bases left between them. This CDR3 is 16 amino acids long. CDR3 sequence: CASSPPLGYRGSPLHF. Written as DNA, the CDR3 is TGCGCCAGCAGCCCGCCGCTAGGCTACCGCGGATCACCCCTCCACTTT.

The chain joins TRBV6-5 to TRBJ1-2, with 7 bases aligning to TRBD1. V lost 7 bases, J lost 5 bases, and 4 bases stayed unmatched. The CDR3 extends over 12 amino acids. Looked up from germline, CDR1 is MNHEY and CDR2 is SVGAGI. As DNA, the CDR3 is TGTGCCAGCAAGGGGGACAGTTATGGCTACACCTTC. Amino acids: CASKGDSYGYTF.

This clone was picked up a small number of times. The gene calls are TRBV5-4 and TRBJ1-6, with 7 bases lining up with TRBD1. The CDR3 covers 15 residues. Germline V gives CDR1 SGHNT, CDR2 YYREEE (reference sequence). V was pared by 2 bases and J by 10 bases, with 9 bases of the junction left unmatched. CDR3 in DNA: TGTGCCAGCAGCTTACGCACCCCAGGGGGATCACCCCTCCACTTT. Translation gives CASSLRTPGGSPLHF.

The chain joins TRBV2 to TRBJ1-2; D unclear. Looked up from germline, CDR1 is SNHLY and CDR2 is FYNNEI. The CDR3 length is 14 residues. The germline V and J ends were trimmed by 7 bases and 0 bases, with 12 bases remaining between them. CDR3 residues: CASTNSGTNYGYTF. CDR3 bases: TGTGCCAGCACGAACTCCGGGACTAACTATGGCTACACCTTC.

The V and J genes are TRBV18 and TRBJ1-1; TRBD1 aligns across 7 bases. V dropped 4 bases and J dropped 0; count of bases not matched to a gene: 8. This CDR3 is 16 amino acids long. Per the germline V gene, CDR1 is KGHSH and CDR2 is LQKENI. CDR3 DNA: TGTGCCAGCTCACAGGACAGGAAAATATTGAACACTGAAGCTTTCTTT. This translates into CASSQDRKILNTEAFF.

The chain joins TRBV4-3 to TRBJ2-3, with a tentative D call TRBD1 (6 bases). Looked up from germline, CDR1 is LGHNA and CDR2 is YSLEER. CDR3 length: 15 residues. Trimming removed 4 bases at V and 5 bases at J, with 16 bases between. Here the CDR3 reads CASSRLLGGLDTQYF. The CDR3 DNA reads as TGCGCCAGCAGCCGATTACTAGGGGGTCTAGATACGCAGTATTTT.

The chain uses TRBV9 and TRBJ2-1, with 7 bases identical to TRBD2. Germline V gene lookup returns CDR1 SGDLS and CDR2 YYNGEE. The CDR3 loop spans 16 amino acids. J was trimmed by 0 bases and V by 4 bases; bases with no gene match: 7. Here the CDR3 reads CASSPIPSGSYNEQFF. CDR3 nucleotide sequence: TGTGCCAGCAGCCCAATTCCTAGCGGCTCCTACAATGAGCAGTTCTTC.

CDR3 sequence: CASSYELVYGYTF. CDR3 nucleotides: TGTGCCAGCAGTTACGAGCTAGTCTATGGCTACACCTTC. The chain joins TRBV6-5 to TRBJ1-2; D unclear. Germline CDR1 and CDR2: MNHEY and SVGAGI. The V end was cut by 2 bases, the J end by 4 bases, with 8 bases between. The CDR3 contains 13 residues.

The chain employs TRBV19 and TRBJ1-2; no clear D. V shed 10 bases and J shed 2 bases, with 14 bases lying between them. This CDR3 contains 13 residues. Germline lookup yields CDR1 LNHDA and CDR2 SQIVND (reference sequence). In DNA, the CDR3 is TGTGCCACCACGAGGGCACAAAACTATGGCTACACCTTC. Its translation: CATTRAQNYGYTF.

The genes are TRBV7-2 and TRBJ1-1; 7 nucleotides match TRBD1. The CDR3 runs to 15 residues. Germline assignment: CDR1 SGHTA and CDR2 FQGNSA. Unmatched junction bases numbered 4, after V lost 3 bases and J lost 0 bases. CDR3 protein: CASSLRDRLNTEAFF. The DNA of the CDR3 is TGTGCCAGCAGCTTGAGGGACAGACTGAACACTGAAGCTTTCTTT.